Below, 8 T cell receptor beta chains from the same sample are listed, as sequenced in a study of cytomegalovirus exposure and HLA in healthy donors. With 60 Vbeta and 13 Jbeta primers, the PCR was carried out. The data were produced by immunoSEQ multiplex PCR, yet TCRdb's version contains in-frame clones alone and is incomplete. The profile shows about 76,000 clones, around 66% of them singletons. The sample comprised PBMCs. The receptors were sampled from a man aged 55 to 70 in good health and CMV-seropositive.

The V and J genes are TRBV19 and TRBJ2-2; 10 bases agree with TRBD1. J lost 5 bases, V lost 7 bases, and 4 bases had no gene match. The CDR3 is made up of 14 amino acids. Germline V gene sequence: CDR1 LNHDA, CDR2 SQIVND (reference sequence). CDR3 DNA sequence: TGTGCCAGTAAGGGACAGGGGAGAACCGGGGAGCTGTTTTTT. Protein sequence: CASKGQGRTGELFF.

The chain uses TRBV19 and TRBJ2-7, with no clear D. CDR3 size: 12 residues. Per the germline V gene, CDR1 is LNHDA and CDR2 is SQIVND (reference sequence). Trimming cost V 2 bases and J 3 bases, with 5 bases left between them. This chain's CDR3 is CASSIPGYEQYF. In nucleotides, the CDR3 is TGTGCCAGTAGTATACCCGGCTACGAGCAGTACTTC.

This rearrangement joins TRBV19 to TRBJ2-1; D not certain. The V gene's germline CDR1 is LNHDA and CDR2 SQIVND (reference sequence). The CDR3 spans 11 residues. Trimming cost V 9 bases and J 5 bases, with 8 bases left between them. CDR3 sequence: CASLSDNEQFF. In nucleotides, the CDR3 is TGTGCCAGCCTTTCAGACAATGAGCAGTTCTTC. Together with reference TRBV19 and TRBJ2-1, the CDR3 gives the full variable domain: DGGITQSPKYLFRKEGQNVTLSCEQNLNHDAMYWYRQDPGQGLRLIYYSQIVNDFQKGDIAEGYSVSREKKESFPLTVTSAQKNPTAFYLCASLSDNEQFFGPGTRLTVL.

This chain connects TRBV10-2 to TRBJ1-6; TRBD1 matches 7 bases. The germline V gene encodes CDR1 WSHSY and CDR2 SAAADI. V lost 6 bases and J lost 10; bases outside the gene matches: 9. The CDR3 has 14 residues. CDR3 sequence reads: CASRGDRVQSPLHF. The CDR3 bases are TGCGCCAGCAGGGGAGACAGGGTCCAATCACCCCTCCACTTT.

A single count supports this clone. This rearrangement joins TRBV2 to TRBJ1-1; D is unresolved. The CDR3 has 15 amino acids. V was pared by 1 base and J by 4 bases, with 13 bases between. Germline loops: CDR1 SNHLY, CDR2 FYNNEI. The CDR3 protein is CASSEGALGGTEAFF. The CDR3 DNA reads as TGTGCCAGCAGTGAAGGCGCCCTCGGCGGCACTGAAGCTTTCTTT.

This clone was picked up a small number of times. This chain links TRBV6-5 with TRBJ1-6; D unclear. The CDR3 extends over 11 amino acids. Germline V gives CDR1 MNHEY, CDR2 SVGAGI. V shed 4 bases and J shed 13 bases, with 8 bases lying between them. The CDR3 reads CASSFPLPLHF. CDR3 DNA sequence: TGTGCCAGCAGTTTCCCCTTGCCCCTCCACTTT.

This chain joins TRBV14 and TRBJ2-1; TRBD2 matches 9 bases. This CDR3 contains 15 residues. CDR1 and CDR2 (germline): SGHDN, FVKESK. The V and J ends lost 6 bases and 0 bases, in that order; junction bases with no gene match: 3. The CDR3, as DNA: TGTGCCAGCAGACCGACTAGCGGCTCCTACAATGAGCAGTTCTTC. It specifies CASRPTSGSYNEQFF.

The chain is built from TRBV2 and TRBJ1-1; D call uncertain. The CDR3 is 14 residues long. V was shortened by 8 bases and J by 1 base, with 14 bases between the two germline ends. The germline gives CDR1 SNHLY, CDR2 FYNNEI. The CDR3 coding sequence is TGTGCCAGCGAGGGCCAGATGGGGAACACTGAAGCTTTCTTT. Translation gives CASEGQMGNTEAFF.